This T cell receptor (beta chain) originates from a study of sequential checkpoint blockade in melanoma. Study in general: TCRβ was sequenced from DNA of 90 or so pretreatment tumors.

CDR1 is KGHSH, CDR2 LQKENI, per germline. V dropped 2 bases and J dropped 5 bases, with 7 bases sitting between them. This CDR3 has 13 amino acids. Only in-frame clones appear in the TCRdb table, and some are missing; sequencing was by immunoSEQ multiplex PCR. The sample consists of around 10,000 clones, around 28% of them appearing once. Treatment: randomized to nivolumab then ipilimumab (arm A) or the reverse (arm B). V is TRBV18 and J is TRBJ1-5, with D tentatively TRBD1 (6 bases). The input for sequencing was tumor tissue (inferred from file names), taken from a patient given nivolumab and ipilimumab in sequence. The receptor's source is a human donor with melanoma. CDR3 in DNA: TGTGCCAGCTCACCATCAGGGGATCAGCCCCAGCATTTT. Translating it yields CASSPSGDQPQHF.